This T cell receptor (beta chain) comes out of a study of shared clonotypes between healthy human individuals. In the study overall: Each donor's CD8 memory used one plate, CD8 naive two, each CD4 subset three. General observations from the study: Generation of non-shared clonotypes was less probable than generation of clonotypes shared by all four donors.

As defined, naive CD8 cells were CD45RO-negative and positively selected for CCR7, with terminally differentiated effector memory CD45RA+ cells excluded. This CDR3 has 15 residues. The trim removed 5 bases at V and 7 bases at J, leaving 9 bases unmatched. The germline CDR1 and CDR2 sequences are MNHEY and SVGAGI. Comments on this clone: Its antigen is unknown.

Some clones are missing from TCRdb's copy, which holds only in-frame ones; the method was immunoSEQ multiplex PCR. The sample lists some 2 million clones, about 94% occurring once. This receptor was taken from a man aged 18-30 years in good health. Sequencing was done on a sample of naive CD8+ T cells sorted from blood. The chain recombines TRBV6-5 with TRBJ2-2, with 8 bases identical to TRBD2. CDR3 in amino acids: CASSQPGLVGGELFF. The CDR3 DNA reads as TGTGCCAGCAGTCAGCCGGGACTAGTCGGCGGGGAGCTGTTTTTT.